This entry lists 26 T cell receptor beta chains sequenced from one sample in a study of blood T cell repertoires in COVID-19. Measured with immunoSEQ multiplex PCR; TCRdb has only the in-frame clones, and not every one. The sample yields about 240,000 clones, 75% to 90% seen once. Sequencing was carried out using peripheral blood. The receptors stem from a man in his 60s who had recovered from COVID-19.

The chain combines TRBV7-8 with TRBJ2-3; 8 bases line up with TRBD1. Germline loops: CDR1 SGHVS, CDR2 FQNEAQ. The length of the CDR3 is 17 residues. V dropped 10 bases and J dropped 0; count of bases not matched to a gene: 15. The CDR3 is CATSRTGIGTSTDTQYF. The CDR3 coding sequence is TGTGCCACCTCGAGGACAGGGATAGGCACGAGCACAGATACGCAGTATTTT.

Only a few counts were recorded for this clone. The V and J genes are TRBV6-6 and TRBJ2-7; 8 bases are a match to TRBD2. The junction had 3 bases not matched to a gene; V was cut back by 0 bases and J by 2 bases. Germline CDR1 is MNHNY and CDR2 is SVGAGI (reference sequence). The CDR3 is 15 residues long. Here the CDR3 reads CASSYSGLGAYEQYF. The CDR3 DNA is TGTGCCAGCAGTTACTCGGGACTAGGTGCCTACGAGCAGTACTTC.

The chain couples TRBV19 to TRBJ1-4, with 10 bases matching TRBD1. The ends lost 3 bases at V and 8 bases at J; junction bases unmatched: 6. Germline CDR1 is LNHDA and CDR2 is SQIVND (reference sequence). This CDR3 spans 15 amino acids. This chain's CDR3 is CASSMNDRGREKLFF. CDR3 sequence (DNA): TGTGCCAGTAGTATGAATGACAGGGGGCGCGAAAAACTGTTTTTT.

This clone was detected a few times. This chain connects TRBV5-6 to TRBJ2-7; 7 bases match TRBD2. This CDR3 has 12 residues. Germline V lookup: CDR1 SGHDT, CDR2 YYEEEE. J lost 3 bases, V lost 3 bases, and 0 bases had no gene match. The CDR3 nucleotides are TGTGCCAGCAGCTGGGGGGGCTACGAGCAGTACTTC. Its protein is CASSWGGYEQYF.

The V gene is TRBV6-6, the J gene TRBJ2-2; 10 bases are a match to TRBD2. CDR3 length equals 14 residues. The V segment lost 7 bases and the J segment 4 bases; nucleotides outside the gene matches: 3. Germline loops: CDR1 MNHNY, CDR2 SVGAGI (reference sequence). The DNA for the CDR3 is TGTGCCAGCATCCCTAGCGGGGGCACCGGGGAGCTGTTTTTT. Encoded protein: CASIPSGGTGELFF.

The CDR3 DNA reads as TGTGCCAGCAGCCCAACGTCAGCGTACTATGGCTACACCTTC. It encodes CASSPTSAYYGYTF. V is TRBV21-1 and J is TRBJ1-2. TRBV21-1 is a known pseudogene. The CDR3 is 14 amino acids.

The rearrangement uses TRBV7-9 and TRBJ1-2; perhaps TRBD1 as D (5 bases). This CDR3 is built from 13 residues. V shed 3 bases and J shed 7 bases, with 12 bases lying between them. The germline V gene has CDR1 SEHNR and CDR2 FQNEAQ (reference sequence). The CDR3 protein is CASSLGGRAGYTF. CDR3 in DNA: TGTGCCAGCAGCTTGGGAGGCAGGGCTGGCTACACCTTC.

The rearrangement joins TRBV10-3 to TRBJ1-4; unclear D gene. The CDR3 extends over 13 amino acids. Germline-derived CDR1 and CDR2 are ENHRY and SYGVKD. Deletions cut 6 bases from V and 7 bases from J, with 12 bases between. The CDR3 protein is CAIRAREGEKLFF. CDR3 DNA sequence: TGTGCCATCAGGGCACGGGAGGGTGAAAAACTGTTTTTT.

The chain combines TRBV19 with TRBJ2-3; 8 nucleotides align to TRBD2. CDR3 size: 16 residues. The junction had 6 bases not matched to a gene; V was cut back by 4 bases and J by 0 bases. Germline CDR1 is LNHDA and CDR2 is SQIVND (reference sequence). The CDR3 DNA reads as TGTGCCAGTAGTACCCTACTAGCGGCTAGCACAGATACGCAGTATTTT. This gives the protein CASSTLLAASTDTQYF.

To note about this clone: The junction and the germline gene differ at one end; a read error may be behind it. The genes are TRBV3-1 (or the pseudogene TRBV3-2) and TRBJ1-1; D not resolved. CDR3 length: 13 residues. Germline assignment: CDR1 LGHDT and CDR2 YNNKEL (reference sequence). The CDR3 nucleotides are TGTGCCAGCAGCCAAGATTATTGGGCTGAGGCTTTCTTT. This sequence encodes CASSQDYWAEAFF.

In DNA form, the CDR3 reads TGTGCCAGCAGGGTGTCTACCCGGGGTACTGAAGCTTTCTTT. This translates into CASRVSTRGTEAFF. This chain joins TRBV6-1 and TRBJ1-1; no reliable D call. Trimming took off 6 bases at V and 5 bases at J, with 16 bases between the two ends. In germline, CDR1 is MNHNS, CDR2 SASEGT. The length of the CDR3 is 14 residues.

The chain joins TRBV5-1 to TRBJ2-1, with 7 bases that match TRBD2. Germline assignment: CDR1 SGHRS and CDR2 YFSETQ. After removal of 2 bases from V and 3 bases from J, the junction contained 11 bases not matched to a gene. The CDR3 loop spans 17 amino acids. As DNA, the CDR3 is TGCGCCAGCAGCTTTCTGGCGGAGCTAGCGGACTACAATGAGCAGTTCTTC. Its translation: CASSFLAELADYNEQFF.

This clone was detected only once. This chain joins TRBV6-5 and TRBJ1-4; tentatively, D is TRBD1 (6 bases). Per the germline V gene, CDR1 is MNHEY and CDR2 is SVGAGI. The CDR3 sequence is 15 residues long. Trimming took 6 bases from V and 1 from J, leaving 12 bases between them. In DNA, the CDR3 is TGTGCCAGCAGCCCAAGGACAGTAACTAATGAAAAACTGTTTTTT. Translated, it gives CASSPRTVTNEKLFF.

The chain has TRBV2 and TRBJ2-7, with TRBD1 matching over 11 bases. The germline V gene encodes CDR1 SNHLY and CDR2 FYNNEI. V lost 7 bases, J lost 6 bases, and 2 bases stayed unmatched. The CDR3 contains 12 residues. CDR3 loop: CASTGQGVEQYV. The CDR3, as DNA: TGTGCCAGCACGGGACAGGGGGTCGAGCAGTACGTC.

This rearrangement joins TRBV5-1 to TRBJ1-2; TRBD1 might be the D (5 bases). This CDR3 spans 13 amino acids. Germline CDR1 and CDR2: SGHRS and YFSETQ. V was shortened by 4 bases and J by 4 bases, with 11 bases between the two germline ends. In DNA, the CDR3 is TGCGCCAGCAGCCAGGGTCCGGGCTATGGCTACACCTTC. It yields the protein CASSQGPGYGYTF.

The CDR3 reads CASSVAGLRNTEAFF. The CDR3 DNA reads TGTGCCAGCAGCGTCGCGGGGCTGAGGAACACTGAAGCTTTCTTT. The chain uses TRBV13 and TRBJ1-1, with a weak D call TRBD1 (5 bases). CDR3 length: 15 residues. The V gene lost 5 bases and the J gene lost 1 base, with 14 bases spanning the gap. Germline CDR1 is PRHDT and CDR2 is FYEKMQ (reference sequence).

This chain joins TRBV4-1 and TRBJ1-1; D gene ambiguous. Germline lookup yields CDR1 MGHRA and CDR2 YSYEKL. The CDR3 is 15 amino acids. V shed 4 bases and J shed 1 base, with 13 bases lying between them. The CDR3 DNA reads TGCGCCAGCAGCCTTAGAGAGGCTCCGAACACTGAAGCTTTCTTT. The encoded protein is CASSLREAPNTEAFF.

The chain links TRBV5-5 to TRBJ1-1; D unclear. Trimming pared 4 bases from V and 1 base from J, leaving 8 bases between. Germline V lookup: CDR1 SGHKS, CDR2 YYEKEE (reference sequence). The length of the CDR3 is 13 residues. CDR3 sequence reads: CASSAGENTEAFF. DNA of the CDR3: TGTGCCAGCAGCGCCGGGGAGAACACTGAAGCTTTCTTT.

The gene calls are TRBV15 and TRBJ1-5; D gene unclear. Germline V gene data show CDR1 as LNHNV and CDR2 as YYDKDF (reference sequence). Trimming stripped 6 bases from V and 0 bases from J, with 12 bases between. The CDR3 loop spans 15 amino acids. The CDR3 is CATRRTDYSNQPQHF. CDR3 sequence (DNA): TGTGCCACCAGGCGGACCGACTATAGCAATCAGCCCCAGCATTTT.

In its sample, this clone was seen a few times. This chain links TRBV7-9 with TRBJ1-1; D is unclear. This CDR3 contains 13 residues. CDR1 and CDR2 from the germline V gene are SEHNR and FQNEAQ (reference sequence). The V gene lost 1 base and the J gene lost 2 bases, with 5 bases spanning the gap. CDR3 bases: TGTGCCAGCAGCTTAGAACTTAACACTGAAGCTTTCTTT. It specifies CASSLELNTEAFF. Filled out from reference TRBV7-9 and TRBJ1-1, the complete variable domain reads DTGVSQNPRHKITKRGQNVTFRCDPISEHNRLYWYRQTLGQGPEFLTYFQNEAQLEKSRLLSDRFSAERPKGSFSTLEIQRTEQGDSAMYLCASSLELNTEAFFGQGTRLTVV.

The chain uses TRBV19 and TRBJ1-5, with 11 bases fitting TRBD1. V lost 2 bases and J lost 6; bases outside the gene matches: 3. The CDR3 covers 15 residues. Germline V gives CDR1 LNHDA, CDR2 SQIVND (reference sequence). CDR3 in amino acids: CASSIPGQGAQPQHF. Written as DNA, the CDR3 is TGTGCCAGTAGTATACCCGGACAGGGGGCTCAGCCCCAGCATTTT.

The V and J genes are TRBV10-3 and TRBJ1-2; 9 nucleotides match TRBD1. Germline CDR1 is ENHRY and CDR2 is SYGVKD. After removal of 7 bases from V and 3 bases from J, the junction contained 15 bases not matched to a gene. The CDR3 is 17 amino acids. CDR3 sequence (DNA): TGTGCCATCACCCCCCGTCAAGGGACAGGGTTTCACTATGGCTACACCTTC. Protein: CAITPRQGTGFHYGYTF.

This chain connects TRBV19 to TRBJ1-1; 7 nucleotides align to TRBD1. This CDR3 spans 14 amino acids. V lost 6 bases and J lost 8; bases outside the gene matches: 12. CDR1 and CDR2 (germline): LNHDA, SQIVND (reference sequence). Written as DNA, the CDR3 is TGTGCCAGTAGCCAGCCCGGGACAGTATTGGAAGCTTTCTTT. Protein sequence: CASSQPGTVLEAFF. The entire variable domain, with the rest obtained from reference TRBV19 and TRBJ1-1, is as follows: DGGITQSPKYLFRKEGQNVTLSCEQNLNHDAMYWYRQDPGQGLRLIYYSQIVNDFQKGDIAEGYSVSREKKESFPLTVTSAQKNPTAFYLCASSQPGTVLEAFFGQGTRLTVV.

The rearrangement joins TRBV19 to TRBJ2-7, with TRBD2 identical over 7 bases. The V gene's germline CDR1 is LNHDA and CDR2 SQIVND (reference sequence). CDR3 length: 11 amino acids. Trimming cost V 6 bases and J 12 bases; bases outside gene matches: 8. The CDR3 nucleotides are TGTGCCAGTAGCCCGGGGGGATCTACGTACTTC. Encoded protein: CASSPGGSTYF.

This sequence joins TRBV6-5 and TRBJ2-7; 12 bases are shared with TRBD1. The CDR3 is 16 residues long. The germline CDR1 and CDR2 sequences are MNHEY and SVGAGI. Germline trimming cut 2 bases from V and 4 bases from J; bases unmatched to any gene: 6. The CDR3 coding sequence is TGTGCCAGCAGTTACGGGACAGGGGGCACTTTGTACGAGCAGTACTTC. The encoded protein is CASSYGTGGTLYEQYF.

The gene calls are TRBV6-2 or TRBV6-3 and TRBJ2-7; 13 bases agree with TRBD2. Per the germline V gene, CDR1 is MNHEY and CDR2 is SVGEGT. The CDR3 has 14 residues. Losses at the gene ends were 4 bases for V and 4 bases for J; bases not matched to a gene: 1. The CDR3 sequence: CASSSTSGGYEQYV. In DNA, the CDR3 is TGTGCCAGCAGTTCGACTAGCGGGGGGTACGAGCAGTACGTC.